Each of the 17 T cell receptor beta chains below was sequenced from the same sample in a study of CD8 T cells in ankylosing spondylitis. TCRdb called the 5' RACE reads again in MiXCR, with one record for every CDR3 protein. This sample has around 250,000 distinct CDR3 sequences, with about 10% found just once. The sequenced sample consisted of blood, either unsorted or a sorted T cell fraction (not recorded which). The origin of the receptors is a male donor with ankylosing spondylitis or in good health (not recorded which).

Many counts were recorded for this clonotype. Written as DNA, the CDR3 is TGTGCCAGCAGCTCGGGATCCGGGGGGTACAATGAGCAGTTCTTC. This sequence encodes CASSSGSGGYNEQFF. The chain carries TRBV5-4 and TRBJ2-1; 7 bases are a match to TRBD2. The CDR3 runs to 15 residues. In germline, CDR1 is SGHNT, CDR2 YYREEE (reference sequence). V shed 3 bases, J shed 4 bases, and the junction held 7 bases outside the gene matches.

This clonotype was detected ten times or more. The chain is built from TRBV5-1 and TRBJ2-7; D ambiguous. Trimming took 6 bases from V and 2 from J, leaving 21 bases between them. Germline V gene data show CDR1 as SGHRS and CDR2 as YFSETQ. CDR3 length: 16 residues. The CDR3 sequence is CASKISVGGFAYEQYF. The CDR3 nucleotides are TGCGCCAGCAAGATTAGTGTAGGCGGATTTGCCTACGAGCAGTACTTC.

The chain uses TRBV29-1 and TRBJ2-5, with 8 nucleotides matching TRBD1. Looked up from germline, CDR1 is SQVTM and CDR2 is ANQGSEA. Trimming at V came to 6 bases and at J to 1 base, leaving 4 bases not matched to a gene. The CDR3 runs 13 residues. The CDR3 loop reads CSVRTGSQETQYF. The CDR3 coding sequence is TGCAGCGTCAGGACAGGGAGCCAAGAGACCCAGTACTTC.

To note about this clonotype: A much more abundant neighbour one base away suggests this may be a read error. This chain uses TRBV5-1 with TRBJ1-2, with D possibly being TRBD1 (5 bases). The CDR3 extends over 15 amino acids. Trimming took 0 bases from V and 3 from J, leaving 12 bases between them. Germline V gives CDR1 SGHRS, CDR2 YFSETQ. CDR3: CASSLEVGDDYGYTF. In DNA, the CDR3 is TGCGCCAGCAGCTTGGAGGTAGGGGATGACTATGGCTACACCTTC.

This clonotype appeared a few times. This sequence joins TRBV13 and TRBJ2-3, with 10 bases lining up with TRBD2. The CDR3 extends over 17 amino acids. Germline CDR1 and CDR2: PRHDT and FYEKMQ (reference sequence). With V trimmed by 4 bases and J by 6 bases, 13 bases remained unmatched. The CDR3: CASSSGKAGGPYDTQYF. The CDR3 nucleotides read TGTGCCAGCAGCTCCGGAAAAGCGGGGGGGCCGTATGATACGCAGTATTTT.

The rearrangement links TRBV29-1 to TRBJ1-2; maybe TRBD1 (5 bases). The CDR3 is made up of 13 amino acids. Germline-derived CDR1 and CDR2 are SQVTM and ANQGSEA. Deletions cut 6 bases from V and 6 bases from J, with 17 bases between. For the CDR3, the DNA is TGCAGCGTGGCCGGGGGGGGAGGCGATGGCTACACCTTC. Residues: CSVAGGGGDGYTF.

The sample holds a few counts of this clonotype. The V gene is TRBV7-2, the J gene TRBJ2-3, with no clear D. V was cut by 4 bases and J by 2 bases, with 7 bases left in between. The CDR3 has 13 amino acids. Germline assignment: CDR1 SGHTA and CDR2 FQGNSA. The CDR3 region is CASSSLLTDTQYF. The CDR3 bases are TGTGCCAGCAGCTCCCTACTCACAGATACGCAGTATTTT.

As DNA, the CDR3 is TGTGCCAGCAGTGGAGGGACAGGGGGAAGGAGAGAGACCCAGTACTTC. Translated: CASSGGTGGRRETQYF. The V gene is TRBV2, the J gene TRBJ2-5, with TRBD1 identical over 11 bases. The germline gives CDR1 SNHLY, CDR2 FYNNEI. This CDR3 contains 16 residues. V dropped 4 bases and J dropped 4; count of bases not matched to a gene: 8.

This clonotype appeared many times. CDR3 bases: TGTGCCAGCAGCCAAGAGGGGTCTAGCACAGATACGCAGTATTTT. It translates to CASSQEGSSTDTQYF. The rearrangement uses TRBV3-1 and TRBJ2-3, with unresolved D. The CDR3 totals 15 residues. V was trimmed by 0 bases and J by 0 bases, leaving 7 bases between them. Germline lookup yields CDR1 LGHDT and CDR2 YNNKEL (reference sequence).

In its sample, this clonotype was seen many times. The gene calls are TRBV3-1 and TRBJ2-1; tentatively, D is TRBD1 or TRBD2 (5 bases each). Per germline, CDR1 LGHDT and CDR2 YNNKEL (reference sequence). The CDR3 has 11 amino acids. The ends were cut back, 3 bases at V and 9 bases at J, with 6 bases in the middle. The CDR3 DNA reads TGTGCCAGCAGCCAGGGACCTGAGCAGTTCTTC. Its protein product is CASSQGPEQFF.

At least ten counts were recorded for this clonotype. This chain uses TRBV15 with TRBJ2-1; D ambiguous. The germline CDR1 and CDR2 sequences are LNHNV and YYDKDF (reference sequence). The CDR3 consists of 13 residues. Trimming took 5 bases from V and 10 from J, leaving 15 bases between them. The CDR3 sequence is CATSPRPLREQFF. As DNA, the CDR3 is TGTGCCACCAGCCCCCGGCCCTTGAGGGAGCAGTTCTTC.

This clonotype came up a few times. The rearrangement joins TRBV4-2 to TRBJ1-6; D is uncertain. Germline CDR1 LGHNA, CDR2 YNFKEQ. Trimming left V 1 base short and J 10 bases short, with 11 bases between. The CDR3 runs to 14 residues. CDR3 sequence: CASSQGPVGSPLHF. CDR3 coding DNA: TGTGCCAGCAGCCAAGGCCCCGTAGGGTCACCCCTCCACTTT.

This clonotype was observed many times. V usage is TRBV20-1 and J usage is TRBJ2-3; 7 positions agree with TRBD1. The CDR3 sequence is 15 residues long. Per germline, CDR1 DFQATT and CDR2 SNEGSKA (reference sequence). V shed 4 bases and J 2 bases; nucleotides not matched to a gene: 9. The CDR3 DNA reads as TGCAGTGCTAAAACCCCCGGGACAGTCACAGATACGCAGTATTTT. This sequence encodes CSAKTPGTVTDTQYF.

The chain joins TRBV6-5 to TRBJ2-1, with D uncertain. Germline V gene data show CDR1 as MNHEY and CDR2 as SVGAGI. The V and J ends lost 2 bases and 0 bases respectively, with 8 bases between them. This CDR3 is 15 amino acids long. CDR3 loop: CASSYIADSYNEQFF. In DNA form, the CDR3 reads TGTGCCAGCAGTTACATTGCGGACTCCTACAATGAGCAGTTCTTC.

This clonotype appeared a few times. V is TRBV24-1 and J is TRBJ2-1; TRBD2 matches 9 bases. V lost 1 base to trimming and J lost 3 bases; unmatched junction nucleotides: 9. CDR3 size: 18 residues. Germline CDR1 reads KGHDR; CDR2 reads SFDVKD. CDR3: CATSDFSAGGQSYNEQFF. The CDR3 nucleotides read TGTGCCACCAGTGATTTTTCGGCGGGAGGGCAGAGCTACAATGAGCAGTTCTTC.

This clonotype was seen repeatedly, ten times or more. This chain uses TRBV28 with TRBJ2-7, with unresolved D. Germline CDR1 is MDHEN and CDR2 is SYDVKM. V gave up 5 bases and J gave up 6 bases, with 11 bases separating them. The CDR3 contains 12 residues. Written as DNA, the CDR3 is TGTGCCAGCAGTGGTAGTTGGGGCGAGCAGTACTTC. Amino acid sequence: CASSGSWGEQYF.

In its sample, this clonotype was seen many times. The rearrangement joins TRBV5-1 to TRBJ2-1, with D tentatively TRBD2 (5 bases). V lost 0 bases to trimming and J lost 4 bases, with 11 bases between them. This CDR3 has 15 residues. The germline V gene has CDR1 SGHRS and CDR2 YFSETQ. CDR3 loop: CASSLAGNSYNEQFF. For the CDR3, the DNA is TGCGCCAGCAGCTTGGCCGGGAACTCTTACAATGAGCAGTTCTTC.